Listed below are T cell receptor beta chains from one sample, sequenced in a study of preoperative IRX-2 immunotherapy in early breast cancer. The table came from immunoSEQ multiplex PCR; TCRdb's copy has only in-frame clones and leaves some out. The data contain tens of thousands of clones, just under 80% of them singletons. The source material was lymph node tissue, sampled before IRX-2 immunotherapy. All receptors derive from a human donor with breast cancer. CDR3s include the opening cysteine and the closing phenylalanine or tryptophan. A D gene is named only where the DNA matches it firmly. Size values are once, few and many counts, or a class for expanded clones, and some rows have none.

J: TRBJ1-5
size: once
V: TRBV6-8
D: TRBD1
CDR3: CASSTGTDSNQPQHF
DNA: TGTGCCAGCAGTACCGGGACAGATAGCAATCAGCCCCAGCATTTT

J: TRBJ2-3
size: .
V: TRBV6-8
D: TRBD2
CDR3: CASSLLRGTSVGDTQYF
DNA: TGTGCCAGCAGTCTGCTGCGCGGGACTAGCGTAGGAGATACGCAGTATTTT

J: TRBJ1-3
size: .
V: TRBV28
D: TRBD1
CDR3: CASSRNPALQGSGKGNTIYF
DNA: TGTGCCAGCAGCCGGAATCCGGCCTTACAGGGGTCGGGGAAGGGAAACACCATATATTTT

J: TRBJ1-2
size: .
V: TRBV11-3
D: .
CDR3: CASSLGTVFYGYTF
DNA: TGTGCCAGCAGCTTAGGGACAGTTTTCTATGGCTACACCTTC

J: TRBJ1-4
size: .
V: TRBV7-1
D: .
CDR3: CASSPNRARTNEKLFF
DNA: TGTGCCAGCAGCCCCAACAGGGCTCGAACTAATGAAAAACTGTTTTTT

J: TRBJ2-1
size: .
V: TRBV10-2
D: .
CDR3: CASSETSYNEQFF
DNA: TGCGCCAGCAGTGAAACTAGCTACAATGAGCAGTTCTTC

J: TRBJ1-1
size: .
V: TRBV12-1
D: .
CDR3: CASSSSGGTGPMNTEAFF
DNA: TGTGCCAGCAGCTCCTCAGGTGGGACAGGCCCTATGAACACTGAAGCTTTCTTT

J: TRBJ1-5
size: .
V: TRBV6-8
D: .
CDR3: CASDGWGNGQPQHF
DNA: TGTGCCAGCGACGGATGGGGGAACGGCCAGCCCCAGCATTTT

J: TRBJ2-7
size: .
V: TRBV11-3
D: TRBD2
CDR3: CASSPSGTRAYEQYF
DNA: TGTGCCAGCAGCCCCTCCGGGACTAGGGCCTACGAGCAGTACTTC

J: TRBJ2-7
size: .
V: TRBV6-8
D: .
CDR3: CASSAGAYEQYF
DNA: TGTGCCAGCAGTGCGGGGGCTTACGAGCAGTACTTC

J: TRBJ2-1
size: .
V: TRBV28
D: TRBD1
CDR3: CASSGPGQGYNEQFF
DNA: TGTGCCAGCAGCGGACCCGGACAGGGGTACAATGAGCAGTTCTTC

J: TRBJ2-6
size: .
V: TRBV6-8
D: TRBD1
CDR3: CASKQGGWRSGANVLTF
DNA: TGTGCCAGCAAACAGGGGGGATGGCGCTCTGGGGCCAACGTCCTGACTTTC

J: TRBJ1-5
size: .
V: TRBV11-3
D: .
CDR3: CASSLGGIERRNGQPQHF
DNA: TGTGCCAGCAGCTTAGGGGGAATCGAGCGACGGAACGGTCAGCCCCAGCATTTT

J: TRBJ1-1
size: .
V: TRBV6-8
D: .
CDR3: CASSYTGRTTEAFF
DNA: TGTGCCAGCAGTTACACAGGGAGGACCACTGAAGCTTTCTTT

J: TRBJ1-4
size: .
V: TRBV6-8
D: .
CDR3: CASSRDGGNEKLFF
DNA: TGTGCCAGCAGTAGGGACGGGGGAAATGAAAAACTGTTTTTT

J: TRBJ1-1
size: .
V: TRBV5-1
D: .
CDR3: CASSLAGEGNTEAFF
DNA: TGCGCCAGCAGCTTGGCGGGGGAAGGGAACACTGAAGCTTTCTTT

J: TRBJ1-2
size: .
V: TRBV6-8
D: .
CDR3: CASRSRRTIDYGYTF
DNA: TGTGCCAGCAGGTCCCGCAGGACGATAGACTATGGCTACACCTTC

J: TRBJ1-2
size: .
V: TRBV30
D: TRBD1
CDR3: CAWKRAGQSYGYTF
DNA: TGTGCCTGGAAGAGGGCGGGACAGTCCTATGGCTACACCTTC

J: TRBJ1-5
size: .
V: TRBV10-2
D: TRBD1
CDR3: CASSDPRGYNQPQHF
DNA: TGCGCCAGCAGTGACCCCAGGGGGTACAATCAGCCCCAGCATTTT

J: TRBJ1-1
size: .
V: TRBV10-1
D: .
CDR3: CASSESAPDTNTEAFF
DNA: TGCGCCAGCAGTGAGTCGGCCCCAGACACAAACACTGAAGCTTTCTTT

J: TRBJ1-6
size: .
V: TRBV29-1
D: TRBD1
CDR3: CSARQGYNSPLHF
DNA: TGCAGCGCTCGACAGGGTTATAATTCACCCCTCCACTTT

J: TRBJ1-2
size: .
V: TRBV12-5
D: .
CDR3: CASTSTTGPYGYTF
DNA: TGTGCCAGCACCTCAACCACAGGGCCGTATGGCTACACCTTC

J: TRBJ1-4
size: .
V: TRBV23-1
D: .
CDR3: CASSQGRVRTNEKLFF
DNA: TGCGCCAGCAGCCAAGGGCGGGTCAGAACTAATGAAAAACTGTTTTTT

J: TRBJ2-1
size: few
V: TRBV19
D: .
CDR3: CASRGLGQHNEQFF
DNA: TGTGCCAGTAGGGGACTGGGACAGCACAATGAGCAGTTCTTC

J: TRBJ1-6
size: .
V: TRBV11-3
D: .
CDR3: CASSRHGIRTRSSYNSPLHF
DNA: TGTGCCAGCAGCCGTCACGGGATCCGGACCCGAAGCTCCTATAATTCACCCCTCCACTTT

J: TRBJ2-5
size: .
V: TRBV11-3
D: TRBD1
CDR3: CASSRDGKPGQQETQYF
DNA: TGTGCCAGCAGCCGCGACGGAAAACCGGGACAGCAAGAGACCCAGTACTTC

J: TRBJ2-7
size: .
V: TRBV5-1
D: TRBD2
CDR3: CASSPSAAGGGYSYEQYF
DNA: TGCGCCAGCAGCCCCTCCGCGGCGGGCGGGGGATACTCCTACGAGCAGTACTTC

J: TRBJ1-2
size: .
V: TRBV11-3
D: TRBD1
CDR3: CASSLEGGRDYGYTF
DNA: TGTGCCAGCAGCCTGGAAGGGGGCAGGGACTATGGCTACACCTTC

J: TRBJ1-3
size: .
V: TRBV5-1
D: TRBD1
CDR3: CASSPGQGLGNTIYF
DNA: TGCGCCAGCAGCCCAGGACAGGGGCTTGGAAACACCATATATTTT

J: TRBJ2-1
size: .
V: TRBV11-3
D: TRBD2
CDR3: CASSWTSGGSYNEQFF
DNA: TGTGCCAGCAGCTGGACTAGCGGGGGCTCCTACAATGAGCAGTTCTTC

J: TRBJ1-1
size: .
V: TRBV18
D: TRBD1
CDR3: CASRQMGQMNTEAFF
DNA: TGTGCCAGCAGGCAAATGGGACAGATGAACACTGAAGCTTTCTTT

J: TRBJ1-4
size: few
V: TRBV19
D: .
CDR3: CASTIKLMPVGEKLFF
DNA: TGTGCCAGTACTATCAAGCTGATGCCCGTTGGGGAAAAACTGTTTTTT

J: TRBJ2-7
size: .
V: TRBV28
D: .
CDR3: CASSQEAESSYEQYF
DNA: TGTGCCAGCAGCCAAGAGGCCGAAAGCTCCTACGAGCAGTACTTC

J: TRBJ1-2
size: .
V: TRBV18
D: TRBD1
CDR3: CASSPIGQVPQGYTF
DNA: TGTGCCAGCTCACCAATAGGACAGGTCCCGCAGGGCTACACCTTC

J: TRBJ1-2
size: .
V: TRBV6-8
D: .
CDR3: CASSYSGSRGHGYTF
DNA: TGTGCCAGCAGTTACTCGGGCTCGCGGGGGCATGGCTACACCTTC

J: TRBJ1-1
size: .
V: TRBV19
D: .
CDR3: CASSIPQGVMNTEAFF
DNA: TGTGCCAGTAGTATCCCACAGGGTGTAATGAACACTGAAGCTTTCTTT

J: TRBJ1-4
size: .
V: TRBV30
D: .
CDR3: CAWNRGVSNEKLFF
DNA: TGTGCCTGGAATCGGGGCGTTTCTAATGAAAAACTGTTTTTT

J: TRBJ1-5
size: .
V: TRBV19
D: TRBD1
CDR3: CASRRQGESNQPQHF
DNA: TGTGCCAGTAGGAGACAGGGGGAGAGCAATCAGCCCCAGCATTTT

J: TRBJ1-1
size: .
V: TRBV11-3
D: .
CDR3: CASSPTGRARNTEAFF
DNA: TGTGCCAGCAGCCCGACGGGGCGGGCTCGGAACACTGAAGCTTTCTTT

J: TRBJ2-1
size: .
V: TRBV11-1
D: .
CDR3: CASSLDLAGRSYNEQFF
DNA: TGTGCCAGCAGCTTAGATTTGGCGGGGAGGTCCTACAATGAGCAGTTCTTC

J: TRBJ1-2
size: .
V: TRBV6-8
D: TRBD1
CDR3: CASSGPTGQYGYTF
DNA: TGTGCCAGCAGTGGTCCGACAGGGCAATATGGCTACACCTTC

J: TRBJ1-4
size: few
V: TRBV6-8
D: .
CDR3: CASSNREGNEKLFF
DNA: TGTGCCAGCAGCAACAGGGAGGGGAATGAAAAACTGTTTTTT

J: TRBJ1-2
size: .
V: TRBV6-8
D: .
CDR3: CASRDSQLVYTF
DNA: TGTGCCAGCAGGGACAGTCAGCTCGTCTACACCTTC

J: TRBJ2-7
size: .
V: TRBV6-8
D: .
CDR3: CASSRVSSYEQYF
DNA: TGTGCCAGCAGTCGGGTCTCCTCCTACGAGCAGTACTTC

J: TRBJ2-1
size: .
V: TRBV23-1
D: .
CDR3: CASSPTGASYNEQFF
DNA: TGCGCCAGCAGCCCAACGGGGGCCTCCTACAATGAGCAGTTCTTC

J: TRBJ1-4
size: .
V: TRBV1
D: .
CDR3: CASSARLGTANEKLFF
DNA: TGCGCCAGCAGCGCGCGCCTCGGGACGGCCAATGAAAAACTGTTTTTT

J: TRBJ1-1
size: .
V: TRBV10-2
D: TRBD1
CDR3: CASRQGLNTEAFF
DNA: TGCGCCAGCCGACAGGGGTTGAACACTGAAGCTTTCTTT

J: TRBJ1-5
size: .
V: TRBV11-3
D: .
CDR3: CASSLNGGGSQPQHF
DNA: TGTGCCAGCAGCTTAAATGGGGGGGGATCACAGCCCCAGCATTTT

J: TRBJ1-5
size: once
V: TRBV11-3
D: .
CDR3: CASSFRDRSNQPQHF
DNA: TGTGCCAGCAGCTTTAGAGACAGGAGCAATCAGCCCCAGCATTTT

J: TRBJ1-1
size: .
V: TRBV18
D: .
CDR3: CASSPQTDTEAFF
DNA: TGTGCCAGCTCACCACAGACAGACACTGAAGCTTTCTTT

J: TRBJ2-3
size: .
V: TRBV5-1
D: .
CDR3: CASSTGPVTDTQYF
DNA: TGCGCCAGCAGCACTGGCCCCGTCACAGATACGCAGTATTTT

J: TRBJ1-2
size: once
V: TRBV7-1
D: TRBD1
CDR3: CASSDRGYYGYTF
DNA: TGTGCCAGCAGCGACAGGGGGTACTATGGCTACACCTTC

J: TRBJ2-7
size: .
V: TRBV6-8
D: .
CDR3: CASREEGGDYEQYF
DNA: TGTGCCAGCAGAGAGGAGGGGGGGGACTACGAGCAGTACTTC

J: TRBJ1-2
size: .
V: TRBV5-1
D: TRBD1
CDR3: CASSGRTGSEDYGYTF
DNA: TGCGCCAGCAGCGGAAGGACAGGGTCGGAGGACTATGGCTACACCTTC

J: TRBJ1-4
size: .
V: TRBV7-4
D: TRBD1
CDR3: CASSQQGAEGEKLFF
DNA: TGTGCCAGCAGCCAACAGGGGGCGGAAGGCGAAAAACTGTTTTTT

J: TRBJ2-5
size: .
V: TRBV28
D: .
CDR3: CASSLREVMQETQYF
DNA: TGTGCCAGCAGTTTGAGGGAGGTTATGCAAGAGACCCAGTACTTC

J: TRBJ1-5
size: .
V: TRBV6-8
D: .
CDR3: CASSYSNQVDQPQHF
DNA: TGTGCCAGCAGTTACTCGAATCAGGTGGATCAGCCCCAGCATTTT

J: TRBJ2-7
size: .
V: TRBV6-8
D: TRBD2
CDR3: CASMDSGAYEQYF
DNA: TGTGCCAGCATGGATAGCGGGGCCTACGAGCAGTACTTC

J: TRBJ2-7
size: .
V: TRBV6-8
D: TRBD2
CDR3: CASSYSISERGAPSDEQYF
DNA: TGTGCCAGCAGTTACTCGATTAGCGAGCGGGGGGCCCCATCGGACGAGCAGTACTTC